This TCR beta chain emerged from a study of blood T cell repertoires in COVID-19. Study context: Acute and convalescent COVID-19 specimens originated in the United States, Italy and Spain.

The data were produced by immunoSEQ multiplex PCR, yet TCRdb's version contains in-frame clones alone and is incomplete. The table lists about 57,000 clones, about 82% of them singletons. Looked up from germline, CDR1 is SGHTA and CDR2 is FQGNSA. Unmatched junction bases numbered 5, after V lost 5 bases and J lost 1 base. The CDR3 runs 16 residues. The sequence was obtained from a woman aged 40-49 years with acute COVID-19. The chain links TRBV7-2 to TRBJ2-2, with TRBD2 identical over 9 bases. The sequencing input was PBMCs or T cells enriched from blood (not recorded which). CDR3: CASSHSGGENTGELFF. CDR3 nucleotide sequence: TGTGCCAGCAGCCATAGCGGGGGCGAGAACACCGGGGAGCTGTTTTTT.